This T cell receptor beta chain is from a study of T-cell memory formation after mild COVID-19. Study results and limitations: The main location of contracting CD4+ clones was CM and EM, and that of contracting CD8+ clones was EMRA.

The CDR3 sequence is 11 residues long. Germline assignment: CDR1 SEHNR and CDR2 FQNEAQ (reference sequence). Deletions cut 2 bases from V and 10 bases from J, with 7 bases between. MiXCR, run by TCRdb on the 5' RACE reads, gives a single entry per CDR3 protein. In the table there are around 300,000 distinct CDR3 sequences, approximately 12% of which are singletons. This clonotype has more than one count but fewer than ten. Antigen unknown. Material: PBMCs or a T cell subset sorted from them (not recorded which). The TCR originated in a man between 18 and 29 years old who had mild COVID-19 (a few samples of this study predate the infection). Cell type and time point are not known. The chain recombines TRBV7-9 with TRBJ2-3, with D tentatively TRBD1 or TRBD2 (5 bases each). CDR3 region: CASSLRDAQYF. The CDR3 bases are TGTGCCAGCAGCTTACGGGACGCGCAGTATTTT.